This TCR beta chain was sequenced during a study of radiation and T cells in renal cell carcinoma. Study details: Nephrectomy followed 15 Gy stereotactic body radiation by 4 weeks. Overall study results and limits: Top tumor clonotypes rose in blood 2 weeks post-radiation, then contracted.

Specified time point: blood 2 weeks post-SBRT. Treatment in this sample: 15 Gy SBRT to primary tumor, nephrectomy 4 weeks later. Trimming shortened V by 0 bases and J by 0 bases, and 6 bases separated the two germline ends. Per the germline V gene, CDR1 is SGHAT and CDR2 is FQNNGV. This CDR3 region has 14 residues. Method: immunoSEQ multiplex PCR; TCRdb's copy keeps in-frame clones and lacks some. Among about 130,000 clones listed, approximately 90% were seen once. Concerning this clone itself: The antigen remains unidentified.

This TCR derives from a woman between 70 and 85 years old with renal cell carcinoma. V usage is TRBV11-2 and J usage is TRBJ2-7; the D is unclear. Sample: blood, taken from a patient whose treatment included radiotherapy and nephrectomy. For the CDR3, the DNA is TGTGCCAGCAGCTTAGAACTCAGCTCCTACGAGCAGTACTTC. The encoded protein is CASSLELSSYEQYF.